This TCR beta chain was observed in a study of shared clonotypes between healthy human individuals. Repertoires were generated with immunoSEQ multiplex PCR, while TCRdb's copy carries only in-frame clones and drops some. There are roughly 2.2 million clones in the sample; around 90% occur only once, and about 0.41% lies in the top ten. Study-wide results and limits: Limitation of the genetic and exposure-history diversity represented came from the few donors. Compared with clonotypes that all four donors shared, non-shared clonotypes had lower generation probabilities.

The CDR3 is 16 amino acids. V dropped 3 bases and J dropped 8; count of bases not matched to a gene: 11. Germline CDR1 reads SGHNT; CDR2 reads YYREEE (reference sequence). On this clone itself: Its specificity is unknown.

This receptor was taken from a man aged 18 to 29 in good health. Some clones in this sample may be carry-over from other donors' samples. The chain combines TRBV5-4 with TRBJ2-1; 10 nucleotides align to TRBD2. The sequencing sample was made of naive CD4+ T cells from PBMCs. This sample's subset: CD45RA+ positively selected. The CDR3 bases are TGTGCCAGCAGCTCACTAGCGGGAACGGGGGTCGATGAGCAGTTCTTC. The encoded protein is CASSSLAGTGVDEQFF.